The T cell receptor (beta chain) under discussion was sequenced for a study of regulatory T cells in long-lasting Graves disease. Time point denoted: newly diagnosed GD, antithyroid drugs for less than 3 months. The TCR library used RNA extracted from PBMCs. Construction of the TCR beta libraries employed iRepertoire HTBI primers in conjunction with Arm-PCR of CDR3 regions. TCRdb itself ran the multiplex PCR reads through MiXCR, one entry per CDR3 protein. In the table there are approximately 310,000 distinct CDR3 sequences, 18% of which are singletons. This clonotype was seen only a few times. The sample here was peripheral blood mononuclear cells (PBMCs), taken at new diagnosis, from a patient treated with antithyroid drugs. This receptor was identified in a female donor with Graves disease.

This CDR3 is CASSVAASYSDEQYF. DNA for the CDR3: TGTGCCAGCAGCGTAGCGGCTAGCTATTCGGACGAGCAGTACTTC. The chain combines TRBV9 with TRBJ2-7; a possible D gene is TRBD2 (5 bases). Trimming cost V 0 bases and J 5 bases, with 15 bases left between them. CDR1 and CDR2 from the germline V gene are SGDLS and YYNGEE. The CDR3 runs 15 residues.